The rows below give T cell receptor beta chains drawn from one sample of a study of beta chain features in type 1 diabetes. Clones were sequenced by immunoSEQ multiplex PCR, and TCRdb holds only the in-frame ones, with some missing. This table holds about 340,000 clones, roughly 8% found once. The specimen sequenced was central memory CD4+ T cells from blood. Source of these receptors: a woman between 18 and 29 years old in good health. Both conserved end residues are part of each CDR3. Each record gives: V gene, clone size, J gene, D gene, CDR3 protein, CDR3 DNA. D genes are given only for firm matches. Rows give clone size only sometimes, using once, few, many, or a class for an expanded clone.

V gene: TRBV5-4
clone size: .
J gene: TRBJ1-1
D gene: .
CDR3 protein: CASTEYTEAFF
CDR3 DNA: TGTGCCAGCACCGAATACACTGAAGCTTTCTTT

V gene: TRBV19
clone size: many
J gene: TRBJ2-7
D gene: TRBD1
CDR3 protein: CARAPRDRAREQYF
CDR3 DNA: TGTGCCAGAGCTCCCCGGGACAGGGCTAGGGAGCAGTACTTC

V gene: TRBV7-2
clone size: .
J gene: TRBJ2-1
D gene: .
CDR3 protein: CASSLMSNEQFF
CDR3 DNA: TGTGCCAGCAGCTTAATGAGCAATGAGCAGTTCTTC

V gene: TRBV14
clone size: .
J gene: TRBJ2-1
D gene: TRBD2
CDR3 protein: CASSLTGRQYNEQFF
CDR3 DNA: TGTGCCAGCAGCCTTACCGGGAGGCAGTACAATGAGCAGTTCTTC

V gene: TRBV6-1
clone size: once
J gene: TRBJ1-1
D gene: .
CDR3 protein: CASSLHPNTEAFF
CDR3 DNA: TGTGCCAGCAGTTTACATCCGAACACTGAAGCTTTCTTT

V gene: TRBV6-6
clone size: .
J gene: TRBJ2-2
D gene: TRBD2
CDR3 protein: CASRNMGLAAGELFF
CDR3 DNA: TGTGCCAGCAGGAATATGGGACTAGCAGCGGGGGAGCTGTTTTTT

V gene: TRBV7-2
clone size: .
J gene: TRBJ1-5
D gene: .
CDR3 protein: CASSLDGYQPQHF
CDR3 DNA: TGTGCCAGCAGCTTAGATGGGTATCAGCCCCAGCATTTT

V gene: TRBV6-1
clone size: many
J gene: TRBJ2-7
D gene: .
CDR3 protein: CASSRQDDYEQYF
CDR3 DNA: TGTGCCAGCAGCCGACAGGACGACTACGAGCAGTACTTC

V gene: TRBV20-1
clone size: few
J gene: TRBJ1-2
D gene: .
CDR3 protein: CSAAGNYGYTF
CDR3 DNA: TGCAGTGCGGCAGGGAACTATGGCTACACCTTC

V gene: TRBV28
clone size: few
J gene: TRBJ2-7
D gene: .
CDR3 protein: CASCREAYEQYF
CDR3 DNA: TGTGCCAGCTGCAGGGAGGCCTACGAGCAGTACTTC

V gene: TRBV7-3
clone size: .
J gene: TRBJ1-3
D gene: .
CDR3 protein: CASSSDQGVGNTIYF
CDR3 DNA: TGTGCCAGCAGCTCCGACCAGGGAGTTGGAAACACCATATATTTT

V gene: TRBV6-5
clone size: .
J gene: TRBJ2-7
D gene: .
CDR3 protein: CASSYIPGKDEQYF
CDR3 DNA: TGTGCCAGCAGTTATATACCGGGAAAGGACGAGCAGTACTTC

V gene: TRBV29-1
clone size: .
J gene: TRBJ2-7
D gene: .
CDR3 protein: CSVKPTGYEQYF
CDR3 DNA: TGCAGCGTCAAACCAACAGGCTACGAGCAGTACTTC

V gene: TRBV19
clone size: .
J gene: TRBJ2-1
D gene: TRBD1
CDR3 protein: CASSWGQSYNEQFF
CDR3 DNA: TGTGCCAGTAGTTGGGGACAGAGCTACAATGAGCAGTTCTTC

V gene: TRBV7-9
clone size: .
J gene: TRBJ2-1
D gene: .
CDR3 protein: CASYGDNSYNEQFF
CDR3 DNA: TGTGCCTCTTACGGGGATAACTCCTACAATGAGCAGTTCTTC

V gene: TRBV28
clone size: many
J gene: TRBJ1-5
D gene: .
CDR3 protein: CASTSSSNQPQHF
CDR3 DNA: TGTGCCAGCACATCGTCTTCTAATCAGCCCCAGCATTTT

V gene: TRBV5-1
clone size: few
J gene: TRBJ2-5
D gene: TRBD1
CDR3 protein: CASSARTGPETQYF
CDR3 DNA: TGCGCCAGCAGCGCCAGGACAGGGCCAGAGACCCAGTACTTC

V gene: TRBV29-1
clone size: few
J gene: TRBJ2-2
D gene: TRBD1
CDR3 protein: CSVGRTGARGELFF
CDR3 DNA: TGCAGCGTTGGGAGGACAGGGGCAAGAGGGGAGCTGTTTTTT

V gene: TRBV25-1
clone size: few
J gene: TRBJ2-5
D gene: TRBD1
CDR3 protein: CASRGTGGSETQYF
CDR3 DNA: TGTGCCAGCAGAGGGACAGGCGGTTCCGAGACCCAGTACTTC

V gene: TRBV7-2
clone size: .
J gene: TRBJ2-1
D gene: .
CDR3 protein: CASSLVWRAGEQFF
CDR3 DNA: TGTGCCAGCAGCTTGGTGTGGAGGGCGGGTGAGCAGTTCTTC

V gene: TRBV5-1
clone size: few
J gene: TRBJ2-3
D gene: .
CDR3 protein: CASSLGSSTDTQYF
CDR3 DNA: TGCGCCAGCAGCTTGGGTTCCTCCACAGATACGCAGTATTTT

V gene: TRBV4-2
clone size: .
J gene: TRBJ2-1
D gene: TRBD2
CDR3 protein: CASSQDRLLAGEPNEQFF
CDR3 DNA: TGTGCCAGCAGCCAAGATAGGCTACTAGCGGGAGAGCCCAATGAGCAGTTCTTC

V gene: TRBV7-6
clone size: few
J gene: TRBJ2-1
D gene: TRBD2
CDR3 protein: CASSSSGSFFNEQFF
CDR3 DNA: TGTGCCAGCAGCTCTAGCGGGAGCTTTTTTAATGAGCAGTTCTTC

V gene: TRBV5-1
clone size: many
J gene: TRBJ2-1
D gene: .
CDR3 protein: CASSPSVGSYNEQFF
CDR3 DNA: TGCGCCAGCAGCCCCAGCGTCGGCTCCTACAATGAGCAGTTCTTC

V gene: TRBV29-1
clone size: .
J gene: TRBJ1-1
D gene: .
CDR3 protein: CSVTSNTEAFF
CDR3 DNA: TGCAGCGTTACCTCAAACACTGAAGCTTTCTTT

V gene: TRBV2
clone size: .
J gene: TRBJ2-2
D gene: .
CDR3 protein: CASSQVPHTGELFF
CDR3 DNA: TGTGCCAGCAGCCAGGTACCACACACCGGGGAGCTGTTTTTT

V gene: TRBV11-3
clone size: few
J gene: TRBJ2-3
D gene: TRBD2
CDR3 protein: CASSLGLASTDTQYF
CDR3 DNA: TGTGCCAGCAGCTTGGGACTAGCTAGCACAGATACGCAGTATTTT

V gene: TRBV29-1
clone size: .
J gene: TRBJ2-5
D gene: TRBD2
CDR3 protein: CSVESPGLAGQETQYF
CDR3 DNA: TGCAGCGTTGAATCGCCCGGACTAGCGGGCCAAGAGACCCAGTACTTC

V gene: TRBV15
clone size: many
J gene: TRBJ2-1
D gene: TRBD2
CDR3 protein: CATSRELAGGGEQFF
CDR3 DNA: TGTGCCACCAGCAGAGAACTAGCGGGGGGAGGTGAGCAGTTCTTC

V gene: TRBV27
clone size: few
J gene: TRBJ1-6
D gene: .
CDR3 protein: CASSFGTDSPLHF
CDR3 DNA: TGTGCCAGCAGTTTCGGGACGGATTCACCCCTCCACTTT

V gene: TRBV5-4
clone size: .
J gene: TRBJ2-1
D gene: .
CDR3 protein: CASSWLGNEQFF
CDR3 DNA: TGTGCCAGCAGCTGGTTGGGGAATGAGCAGTTCTTC

V gene: TRBV29-1
clone size: few
J gene: TRBJ2-7
D gene: TRBD1
CDR3 protein: CSVEGQGRGEQYF
CDR3 DNA: TGCAGCGTTGAAGGACAGGGCAGGGGCGAGCAGTACTTC

V gene: TRBV7-8
clone size: .
J gene: TRBJ1-1
D gene: .
CDR3 protein: CASSSDSLNTEAFF
CDR3 DNA: TGTGCCAGCAGCTCCGATTCACTGAACACTGAAGCTTTCTTT

V gene: TRBV13
clone size: .
J gene: TRBJ1-2
D gene: .
CDR3 protein: CASSLMGAVYGYTF
CDR3 DNA: TGTGCCAGCAGCTTAATGGGGGCAGTCTATGGCTACACCTTC

V gene: TRBV11-2
clone size: .
J gene: TRBJ2-5
D gene: TRBD2
CDR3 protein: CASSLGLPETQYF
CDR3 DNA: TGTGCCAGCAGCTTGGGACTACCCGAGACCCAGTACTTC

V gene: TRBV27
clone size: many
J gene: TRBJ2-1
D gene: TRBD2
CDR3 protein: CATTVNPTSGIDEQFF
CDR3 DNA: TGTGCCACCACAGTAAACCCGACTAGCGGGATCGATGAGCAGTTCTTC

V gene: TRBV4-2
clone size: .
J gene: TRBJ2-1
D gene: .
CDR3 protein: CASSQDEPSYNEQFF
CDR3 DNA: TGTGCCAGCAGCCAAGATGAGCCAAGCTACAATGAGCAGTTCTTC

V gene: TRBV7-9
clone size: .
J gene: TRBJ1-5
D gene: .
CDR3 protein: CASSPGQYNQPQHF
CDR3 DNA: TGTGCCAGCAGCCCTGGACAGTACAATCAGCCCCAGCATTTT

V gene: TRBV6-6
clone size: few
J gene: TRBJ2-1
D gene: .
CDR3 protein: CASSSGGSSGEQFF
CDR3 DNA: TGTGCCAGCAGTTCCGGTGGGTCAAGCGGTGAGCAGTTCTTC

V gene: TRBV27
clone size: .
J gene: TRBJ2-5
D gene: .
CDR3 protein: CASSTRTQETQYF
CDR3 DNA: TGTGCCAGCAGTACCCGGACTCAAGAGACCCAGTACTTC

V gene: TRBV4-3
clone size: few
J gene: TRBJ2-3
D gene: TRBD2
CDR3 protein: CASSQVGLAGGRTDTQYF
CDR3 DNA: TGCGCCAGCAGCCAAGTCGGACTAGCGGGAGGTCGCACAGATACGCAGTATTTT

V gene: TRBV15
clone size: .
J gene: TRBJ2-2
D gene: .
CDR3 protein: CATSRAGVGTGELFF
CDR3 DNA: TGTGCCACCAGCAGAGCGGGAGTAGGCACCGGGGAGCTGTTTTTT

V gene: TRBV6-1
clone size: few
J gene: TRBJ2-7
D gene: .
CDR3 protein: CASTYDLRYEQYF
CDR3 DNA: TGTGCCAGCACTTACGACCTACGCTACGAGCAGTACTTC

V gene: TRBV28
clone size: few
J gene: TRBJ2-7
D gene: TRBD1
CDR3 protein: CASNTQGATGYEQYF
CDR3 DNA: TGTGCCAGCAACACACAGGGGGCGACAGGGTACGAGCAGTACTTC

V gene: TRBV28
clone size: .
J gene: TRBJ1-5
D gene: .
CDR3 protein: CAASPALGGNQPQHF
CDR3 DNA: TGTGCCGCTTCCCCCGCGCTAGGGGGCAATCAGCCCCAGCATTTT

V gene: TRBV14
clone size: .
J gene: TRBJ2-2
D gene: .
CDR3 protein: CASSQVAGELFF
CDR3 DNA: TGTGCCAGCAGCCAAGTTGCCGGGGAGCTGTTTTTT

V gene: TRBV7-8
clone size: few
J gene: TRBJ1-5
D gene: .
CDR3 protein: CASSSYRLPSGQPQHF
CDR3 DNA: TGTGCCAGCAGCTCCTACAGGCTGCCCTCGGGACAGCCCCAGCATTTT

V gene: TRBV5-1
clone size: .
J gene: TRBJ2-3
D gene: .
CDR3 protein: CASSLQGWVTDTQYF
CDR3 DNA: TGCGCCAGCAGCTTGCAAGGGTGGGTCACAGATACGCAGTATTTT

V gene: TRBV9
clone size: .
J gene: TRBJ2-1
D gene: .
CDR3 protein: CASSPRSRNEQFF
CDR3 DNA: TGTGCCAGCAGCCCCAGGAGTAGAAATGAGCAGTTCTTC

V gene: TRBV9
clone size: few
J gene: TRBJ2-1
D gene: .
CDR3 protein: CASSVEAHYSEQFF
CDR3 DNA: TGTGCCAGCAGCGTAGAAGCCCATTACAGTGAGCAGTTCTTC

V gene: TRBV4-2
clone size: .
J gene: TRBJ2-1
D gene: TRBD2
CDR3 protein: CASSRDTSGSDSYNEQFF
CDR3 DNA: TGTGCCAGCAGCCGGGATACTAGCGGGAGTGACTCCTACAATGAGCAGTTCTTC

V gene: TRBV18
clone size: few
J gene: TRBJ1-1
D gene: .
CDR3 protein: CASSPGANTEAFF
CDR3 DNA: TGTGCCAGCTCACCGGGAGCGAACACTGAAGCTTTCTTT

V gene: TRBV28
clone size: .
J gene: TRBJ2-7
D gene: .
CDR3 protein: CASSSPQAHEQYF
CDR3 DNA: TGTGCCAGCAGTTCTCCCCAGGCGCACGAGCAGTACTTC

V gene: TRBV2
clone size: .
J gene: TRBJ2-3
D gene: .
CDR3 protein: CASGTTDTQYF
CDR3 DNA: TGTGCCAGCGGAACTACAGATACGCAGTATTTT

V gene: TRBV4-3
clone size: few
J gene: TRBJ2-7
D gene: .
CDR3 protein: CASSQGYRAEQYF
CDR3 DNA: TGCGCCAGCAGCCAGGGATACAGGGCCGAGCAGTACTTC

V gene: TRBV18
clone size: .
J gene: TRBJ2-1
D gene: .
CDR3 protein: CASSLTYTGAYNEQFF
CDR3 DNA: TGTGCCAGCTCACTAACCTACACGGGGGCCTACAATGAGCAGTTCTTC

V gene: TRBV5-1
clone size: .
J gene: TRBJ2-3
D gene: .
CDR3 protein: CASSWVPGTDTQYF
CDR3 DNA: TGCGCCAGCAGCTGGGTCCCCGGGACAGATACGCAGTATTTT

V gene: TRBV7-9
clone size: few
J gene: TRBJ1-3
D gene: .
CDR3 protein: CASSTQGNTIYF
CDR3 DNA: TGTGCCAGCAGCACACAGGGAAACACCATATATTTT

V gene: TRBV5-1
clone size: few
J gene: TRBJ1-2
D gene: .
CDR3 protein: CASSSPGHLKGGYTF
CDR3 DNA: TGCGCCAGCAGCTCTCCGGGACACCTCAAGGGGGGCTACACCTTC

V gene: TRBV10-3
clone size: few
J gene: TRBJ1-5
D gene: .
CDR3 protein: CAISDRDNQPQHF
CDR3 DNA: TGTGCCATCAGTGACAGGGATAATCAGCCCCAGCATTTT